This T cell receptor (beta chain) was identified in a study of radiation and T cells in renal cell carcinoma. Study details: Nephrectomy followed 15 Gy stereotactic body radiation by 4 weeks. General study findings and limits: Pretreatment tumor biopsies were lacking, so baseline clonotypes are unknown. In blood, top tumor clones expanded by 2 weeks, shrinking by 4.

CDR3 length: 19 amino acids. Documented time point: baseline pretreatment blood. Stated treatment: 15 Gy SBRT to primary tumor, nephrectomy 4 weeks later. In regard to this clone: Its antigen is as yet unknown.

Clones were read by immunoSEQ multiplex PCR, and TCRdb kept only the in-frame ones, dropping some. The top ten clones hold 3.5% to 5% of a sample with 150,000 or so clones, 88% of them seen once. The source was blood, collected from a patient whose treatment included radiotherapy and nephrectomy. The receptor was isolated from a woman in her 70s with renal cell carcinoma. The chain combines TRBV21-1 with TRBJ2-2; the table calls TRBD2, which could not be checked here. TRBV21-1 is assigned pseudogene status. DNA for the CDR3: TGTGCCAGCAGCAGTCTAGCGCTGCAGCGTGATAAGAACACCGGGGAGCTGTTTTTT. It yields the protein CASSSLALQRDKNTGELFF.